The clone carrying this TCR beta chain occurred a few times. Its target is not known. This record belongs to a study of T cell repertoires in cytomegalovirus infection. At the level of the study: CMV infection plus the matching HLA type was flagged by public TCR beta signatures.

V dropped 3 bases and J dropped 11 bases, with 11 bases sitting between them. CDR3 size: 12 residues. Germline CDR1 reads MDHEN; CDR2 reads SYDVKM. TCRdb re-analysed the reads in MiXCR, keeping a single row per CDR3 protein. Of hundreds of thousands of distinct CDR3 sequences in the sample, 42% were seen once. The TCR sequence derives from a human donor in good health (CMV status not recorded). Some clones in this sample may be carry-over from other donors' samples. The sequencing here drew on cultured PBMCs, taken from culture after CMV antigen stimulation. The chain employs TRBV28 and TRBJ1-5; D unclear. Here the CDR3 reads CASSFNRPSQHF. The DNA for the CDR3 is TGTGCCAGCAGTTTCAATCGCCCGTCCCAGCATTTT. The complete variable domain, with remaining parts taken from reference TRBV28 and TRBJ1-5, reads DVKVTQSSRYLVKRTGEKVFLECVQDMDHENMFWYRQDPGLGLRLIYFSYDVKMKEKGDIPEGYSVSREKKERFSLILESASTNQTSMYLCASSFNRPSQHFGDGTRLSIL.